Shown below are 3 T cell receptor beta chains from a single sample sequenced in a study of preoperative IRX-2 immunotherapy in early breast cancer. Libraries were prepared by immunoSEQ multiplex PCR; TCRdb keeps only in-frame clonotypes and omits some of them. The repertoire holds around 7,000 clones, with around 82% as singletons. Specified treatment: preoperative locoregional IRX-2 cytokine immunotherapy. Material: tumor tissue, obtained after IRX-2 immunotherapy. The source of these receptors is a human donor with breast cancer.

The chain uses TRBV30 and TRBJ2-3, with 8 positions matching TRBD1. CDR3 length equals 14 residues. Germline CDR1 reads GTSNPN; CDR2 reads SVGIG (reference sequence). Unmatched junction bases numbered 11, after V lost 8 bases and J lost 4 bases. CDR3 loop: CAGRRRGLSDTQYF. The DNA for the CDR3 is TGTGCCGGCAGACGCAGGGGGCTCTCAGATACGCAGTATTTT. The full variable domain, in which reference TRBV30 and TRBJ2-3 provide the parts outside the CDR3, is SQTIHQWPATLVQPVGSPLSLECTVEGTSNPNLYWYRQAAGRGLQLLFYSVGIGQISSEVPQNLSASRPQDRQFILSSKKLLLSDSGFYLCAGRRRGLSDTQYFGPGTRLTVL.

This clone appeared a single time. The chain employs TRBV23-1 and TRBJ2-7, with 7 nucleotides matching TRBD1. TRBV23-1 is an ORF; its function is uncertain. The CDR3 extends over 19 amino acids. V lost 3 bases and J lost 6; bases outside the gene matches: 23. CDR3 region: CASSHSPTDRARGEIEQYF. CDR3 nucleotides: TGCGCCAGCAGTCACTCCCCCACCGACAGGGCTCGAGGGGAAATCGAGCAGTACTTC.

This sequence joins TRBV10-3 and TRBJ2-4, with D uncertain. In germline, CDR1 is ENHRY, CDR2 SYGVKD. V was cut by 2 bases and J by 3 bases, with 11 bases left in between. CDR3 size: 15 residues. The CDR3 DNA follows: TGTGCCATCAGTGAGCCGGTCATGGGCAAAAACATTCAGTACTTC. Encoded protein: CAISEPVMGKNIQYF.